This note documents a single T cell receptor (beta chain) sequence. No cognate antigen has been identified for it. No base quality information exists; no much larger clone differs at one position. Healthy HIV-negative adults with no recently reported acute infections or vaccinations were included as donors. Every donor was a Caucasian adult residing in Nashville, Tennessee, USA. CD4+ T cells were enriched by magnetic negative selection, after which naive cells were positively selected on CD45RA and the negative fraction was taken as the memory subset. Blood was obtained by leukapheresis, after which PBMCs were separated by Ficoll-Histopaque density gradient centrifugation and cryopreserved in liquid nitrogen vapor phase. Analytical flow cytometry was used to check the purity and quantity of every magnetically sorted T cell population. Genomic DNA was isolated from every sorted fraction and measured by UV absorbance on a Nanodrop 2000c.

This specimen belongs to a study of shared clonotypes between healthy human individuals (dated by TCRdb to the early 2020s). For the wider study: A few men and a couple of women, aged 18 to 49 years, made up the cohort. Per donor, three plates each were used for CD4 naive and CD4 memory, two for CD8 naive, and one for CD8 memory. To estimate repertoire size and how much clonotypes are shared between individuals, the study performed deep sequencing of blood TCR repertoires from roughly five healthy adults. To increase sequencing depth and limit assay-specific biases, TCR repertoire library preparation and sequencing were carried out by different laboratories using diverse techniques. Per donor, leukapheresis produced somewhere between about 0.94 and 9 billion PBMCs. Points the paper makes about the study in general: Estimated clonotype richness was generally larger for naive than for memory subsets. Pairwise subsampling indicated that sequencing depth was expected to affect the degree of clonotype sharing among donors. Roughly 5% of naive CD4, 3.5% of naive CD8, approximately 2.2% of memory CD4, and over 0.35% of memory CD8 clonotypes were shared across a few donors. Only blood was sampled, and tissue TCR repertoires likely differ from those in blood. Because the study included a small number of donors, the genetic and exposure-history diversity represented was limited. Higher generation probabilities were observed for clonotypes shared by all four sorted-subset donors than for non-shared clonotypes. Even with the large sequencing depth, rarefaction of the sorted-subset datasets indicated that sequencing was incomplete.

CDR1 and CDR2 were assigned from the germline V gene as MNHEY and SVGAGI. The CDR3 runs 14 residues from the cysteine to the phenylalanine. Left in the record is the CDR3 DNA by itself, 42 bases read in frame from the first base. Trimmed from V: 4 bases; trimmed from J: 8 bases; junction bases lacking a gene match: 5. Using the deep immunoSEQ assay, TCR CDR3 regions were amplified from genomic DNA by multiplex PCR. Genomic DNA extracted from each cell subset was distributed evenly over all wells of several immunoSEQ 96-well plates, and each plate served as one replicate. For sorted subsets, 150 to 200 ng genomic DNA, equal to tens of thousands of T cell genomes, was loaded into each replicate PCR. The purified libraries were quantified using a Qubit 3.0 fluorometer, sized with a Bioanalyzer 2100, and then quantified again using the KAPA Library Quantification kit. A separate single-read 150-cycle Illumina NextSeq 550 flow cell was used to sequence each immunoSEQ 96-well plate. The study's own analysis went as follows. Because the immunoSEQ output included only junctional sequences and no quality scores, the filtering could not be the same as the filtering used for full-length reads. To assign V/J genes and CDR3, sequences were annotated using PyIR, a Python wrapper for IgBLAST v1.9, with IMGT germline references. Reads were filtered out if the reads had weak V/J assignments (E-value above 1e-6), no CDR3, stop codons, out-of-frame junctions, or ambiguous translated residues. V3J clonotypes were defined as sequences sharing the same inferred V gene, J gene, and CDR3 amino acid sequence. Percentage overlap between repertoires was computed as shared unique clonotypes divided by the size of the smaller repertoire. Repertoire richness was assessed with RTK rarefaction, the Chao1 estimator, and Recon v2.1 estimates of unobserved clonotypes. For all TCRbeta clonotypes obtained by the gDNA method from a handful of donors, generation probabilities were computed with OLGA. The immuneACCESS repertoire file appears here via TCRdb, limited to in-frame rearrangements. These files lack a portion of the clones; in checked studies, under half of the deficit traces to unresolved V genes, and the cause of the others is not known. V, J and clone size reflect that table, while D and trimming were determined from the DNA. This sample has 950,000 to 1,100,000 clones in its table, and about 75% of those were observed once. In total, the top ten clones hold 1.4% of the sample.

Material: memory CD4+ T cells sorted from blood. The sample's cell subset or site label, in plain terms: CD45RA-negative fraction. The clonotype originates from a man in his late teens or twenties in good health. This chain joins TRBV6-5 to TRBJ1-4; the junction holds 9 bases that match TRBD1. The bases are TGTGCCAGCAGTTCCGGACAGGGGATGGAAAAACTGTTTTTT. The resulting protein is CASSSGQGMEKLFF.